Reported below is one T cell receptor beta chain. This entry is derived from a study of patients and donors after allogeneic stem cell transplantation. TCRdb ran MiXCR on the RT-PCR reads and lists one entry per CDR3 protein. The sample has around 150,000 distinct CDR3 sequences; 37% are singletons. Per the germline V gene, CDR1 is SGHVS and CDR2 is FNYEAQ. V was clipped by 2 bases and J by 5 bases; unmatched bases: 5. This CDR3 region has 14 residues. The clonotype originates from a human donor who was either an allogeneic HSCT recipient or a stem cell or donor lymphocyte infusion donor (not recorded which). It is not recorded whose cells these are; they may come from a transplant donor. Material for sequencing was blood, either unsorted or a sorted T cell fraction (not recorded which). This chain uses TRBV7-6 with TRBJ2-7, with TRBD1 matching 8 bases. The CDR3 spells CASSLQGARNEQYF. In DNA form, the CDR3 reads TGTGCCAGCAGCTTACAGGGGGCGCGCAACGAGCAGTACTTC.